This passage covers 22 T cell receptor beta chains from one sample sequenced in a study of blood T cell repertoires in COVID-19 (dated by TCRdb to about 2020). The method behind the library was the immunoSEQ multiplex PCR assay. TCRdb mirrors the immuneACCESS table, restricted to in-frame sequences. Some clones are absent from its copies; in checked studies, under half trace to an unresolved V gene, and the reason for the others is unknown. Within this sample are roughly 340,000 clones, with roughly 90% of them counted one time only. About 6.7% of the sample belongs to the ten largest clones. Sequencing was done on a sample of peripheral blood. These receptor sequences come from a woman aged 65 to 85 with COVID-19, enrolled during active disease.

The V call is TRBV7-2, the J call TRBJ1-2, with 8 nucleotides matching TRBD1. CDR1 SGHTA and CDR2 FQGNSA come from the germline V gene. Germline trimming cut 4 bases from V and 2 bases from J; bases unmatched to any gene: 9. The CDR3 spans 16 residues. The CDR3 loop is CASSSPDRGPNYGYTF. CDR3 nucleotides: TGTGCCAGCAGCTCGCCAGACAGGGGCCCCAACTATGGCTACACCTTC.

This chain links TRBV4-1 with TRBJ2-3; 8 nucleotides line up with TRBD2. V gave up 8 bases and J gave up 1 base; unmatched junction bases: 14. Germline assignment: CDR1 MGHRA and CDR2 YSYEKL. The CDR3 runs to 17 residues. The CDR3 spells CASRTGGIAGRTDTQYF. Written as DNA, the CDR3 is TGCGCCAGCCGCACCGGGGGGATAGCGGGGCGCACAGATACGCAGTATTTT.

This clone has a handful of counts. The gene calls are TRBV19 and TRBJ1-2, with D unresolved. CDR3 length: 14 amino acids. V was clipped by 3 bases and J by 3 bases, with 11 bases between them. Per germline, CDR1 LNHDA and CDR2 SQIVND (reference sequence). CDR3 bases: TGTGCCAGTAGTATCATGGGAGGTTACTATGGCTACACCTTC. As protein: CASSIMGGYYGYTF.

This clone is a singleton in its sample. CDR3 sequence: CASSLSSGVSYEQYF. DNA of the CDR3: TGTGCCAGCAGCTTATCTAGCGGGGTTTCTTACGAGCAGTACTTC. This rearrangement joins TRBV7-2 to TRBJ2-7; TRBD2 agrees at 9 bases. The CDR3 runs to 15 residues. Germline V gene lookup returns CDR1 SGHTA and CDR2 FQGNSA. The J segment lost 4 bases and the V segment lost 2 bases, leaving 6 bases of the junction unmatched.

This chain links TRBV3-1 (or the pseudogene TRBV3-2) with TRBJ1-6, with 7 bases that match TRBD1. Germline CDR1 is LGHDT and CDR2 is YNNKEL (reference sequence). V lost 4 bases, J lost 5 bases, and 5 bases stayed unmatched. This CDR3 is built from 15 residues. In nucleotides, the CDR3 is TGTGCCAGCAGCCGACGGACAGGAAATAATTCACCCCTCCACTTT. Translated: CASSRRTGNNSPLHF.

The rearrangement uses TRBV10-3 and TRBJ1-1; D remains unclear. Germline V gives CDR1 ENHRY, CDR2 SYGVKD. There are 14 residues in the CDR3. With 6 bases removed from V and 3 bases from J, the gap between germline ends came to 14 bases. CDR3 nucleotides: TGTGCCATCAGGCCCTTGACTCCGGACACTGAAGCTTTCTTT. This encodes CAIRPLTPDTEAFF.

V and J are TRBV5-1 and TRBJ1-2; TRBD1 matches at 11 bases. Losses at the gene ends were 0 bases for V and 7 bases for J; bases not matched to a gene: 8. From germline, CDR1 is SGHRS and CDR2 YFSETQ. CDR3 length: 16 amino acids. The CDR3: CASSLVMGQGVSGYTF. CDR3 DNA sequence: TGCGCCAGCAGCTTGGTGATGGGACAGGGGGTTTCTGGCTACACCTTC.

This chain links TRBV18 with TRBJ1-1; D is uncertain. This CDR3 spans 16 amino acids. V was shortened by 3 bases and J by 0 bases, with 14 bases between the two germline ends. Germline V gives CDR1 KGHSH, CDR2 LQKENI. The CDR3 sequence is CASSPLSREVNTEAFF. CDR3 DNA sequence: TGTGCCAGCTCACCTTTATCCCGTGAGGTGAACACTGAAGCTTTCTTT.

Note on this clone: This sample also contains other DNA sequences that code for the same CDR3. This chain connects TRBV6-5 to TRBJ1-3; no reliable D call. The CDR3 is 15 amino acids. The germline V and J ends were trimmed by 0 bases and 4 bases, with 10 bases remaining between them. The germline V gene encodes CDR1 MNHEY and CDR2 SVGAGI. For the CDR3, the DNA is TGTGCCAGCAGTTACTCAGCGGGAGGAGGAAACACCATATATTTT. This sequence encodes CASSYSAGGGNTIYF.

This clone was recorded once. The rearrangement joins TRBV12-3 or TRBV12-4 to TRBJ2-7, with D tentatively TRBD2 (5 bases). CDR3 size: 13 residues. Trimming stripped 6 bases from V and 0 bases from J, with 9 bases between. The CDR3 region has the DNA TGTGCCAGCAGCTCCGGGAACTCCTACGAGCAGTACTTC. Translation: CASSSGNSYEQYF.

This chain joins TRBV12-3 or TRBV12-4 and TRBJ1-1, with D maybe TRBD1 (5 bases). V lost 7 bases and J lost 14, with 17 bases in between. The CDR3 contains 11 residues. The CDR3 nucleotides are TGTGCCAGCAACACAGGTGCCGAGTCATTCTTT. It translates to CASNTGAESFF.

This chain joins TRBV15 and TRBJ1-1, with 10 bases lining up with TRBD1. Per the germline V gene, CDR1 is LNHNV and CDR2 is YYDKDF (reference sequence). The CDR3 consists of 17 residues. The junction had 10 bases not matched to a gene; V was cut back by 0 bases and J by 6 bases. CDR3 loop: CATSRDSRTGGMAEAFF. The CDR3 DNA is TGTGCCACCAGCAGAGATTCCCGGACAGGGGGAATGGCTGAAGCTTTCTTT.

J is TRBJ1-1 and V is TRBV11-2; D gene uncertain. This CDR3 comprises 15 residues. V gave up 1 base and J gave up 1 base, with 10 bases separating them. Germline loops: CDR1 SGHAT, CDR2 FQNNGV. CDR3 sequence reads: CASSLGRGKNTEAFF. The DNA for the CDR3 is TGTGCCAGCAGCTTAGGTCGGGGAAAGAACACTGAAGCTTTCTTT.

The genes are TRBV5-5 and TRBJ1-1, with 12 bases fitting TRBD1. Per the germline V gene, CDR1 is SGHKS and CDR2 is YYEKEE (reference sequence). Trimming took 0 bases from V and 10 from J; bases not matched to a gene: 7. The CDR3 sequence is 15 residues long. For the CDR3, the DNA is TGTGCCAGCAGCTTGGGGCCGGGACAGGGGGCGGGAGCTTTCTTT. Encoded protein: CASSLGPGQGAGAFF.

The rearrangement uses TRBV24-1 and TRBJ2-1; D is perhaps TRBD2 (6 bases). Germline V gene lookup returns CDR1 KGHDR and CDR2 SFDVKD. Deletions cut 7 bases from V and 9 bases from J, with 15 bases between. CDR3 length: 13 amino acids. In DNA form, the CDR3 reads TGTGCCACCAGAAACGGGTACGGGGGTGAGCAGTTCTTC. Translating it yields CATRNGYGGEQFF.

The chain couples TRBV27 to TRBJ2-1; TRBD2 aligns across 10 bases. This CDR3 is built from 14 residues. The ends lost 8 bases at V and 6 bases at J; junction bases unmatched: 7. Germline assignment: CDR1 MNHEY and CDR2 SMNVEV (reference sequence). The CDR3 loop is CASGLAGVINEQFF. CDR3 DNA: TGTGCCAGCGGGCTAGCGGGGGTTATCAATGAGCAGTTCTTC.

The chain uses TRBV11-2 and TRBJ2-1; 7 bases fit TRBD2. This CDR3 comprises 13 residues. J gave up 7 bases and V 7 bases, and 7 bases lay outside the gene matches. Germline CDR1 reads SGHAT; CDR2 reads FQNNGV. CDR3 nucleotides: TGTGCCAGCACTGTATGGGGGGGAAATGAGCAGTTCTTC. It is translated as CASTVWGGNEQFF.

The chain employs TRBV7-2 and TRBJ1-1; D remains unclear. CDR1 is SGHTA and CDR2 is FQGNSA in the germline V gene. The CDR3 totals 14 residues. The V end was cut by 1 base, the J end by 0 bases, with 6 bases between. CDR3 nucleotides: TGTGCCAGCAGCTTAGGGAGCCTGAACACTGAAGCTTTCTTT. Its translation: CASSLGSLNTEAFF.

The CDR3 DNA is TGTGCCAGCAGCCAAGCGAGTGGTTCAACCCCTAACTATGGCTACACCTTC. Encoded protein: CASSQASGSTPNYGYTF. The chain links TRBV3-1 (or the pseudogene TRBV3-2) to TRBJ1-2; no reliable D call. CDR1 and CDR2 (germline): LGHDT, YNNKEL (reference sequence). The CDR3 runs 17 residues. The V gene lost 1 base and the J gene lost 0 bases, with 15 bases spanning the gap.

This clone was counted once. V gene TRBV11-2 combines with J gene TRBJ1-1, with 7 positions matching TRBD1. The CDR3 loop spans 15 amino acids. From germline, CDR1 is SGHAT and CDR2 FQNNGV. J was trimmed by 1 base and V by 5 bases; bases with no gene match: 7. CDR3: CASSTRGGPNTEAFF. The CDR3 DNA follows: TGTGCCAGCAGCACCAGAGGGGGCCCGAACACTGAAGCTTTCTTT.

The chain joins TRBV5-1 to TRBJ2-1, with 11 bases aligning to TRBD2. J was trimmed by 2 bases and V by 2 bases; bases with no gene match: 3. Germline V CDR1 and CDR2: SGHRS, YFSETQ. The CDR3 covers 16 residues. CDR3 sequence (DNA): TGCGCCAGCAGCTTTCTACTAGCGGGGGCCTACAATGAGCAGTTCTTC. It is translated as CASSFLLAGAYNEQFF.

The V call is TRBV10-3, the J call TRBJ1-1; TRBD1 is a possible D gene (5 bases). Germline values: CDR1 ENHRY, CDR2 SYGVKD. The CDR3 covers 15 residues. V shed 4 bases and J shed 4 bases, with 16 bases lying between them. CDR3 loop: CAISGFGRGGTEAFF. CDR3 bases: TGTGCCATCAGTGGTTTTGGGAGGGGAGGCACTGAAGCTTTCTTT.